Presented here are 27 T cell receptor beta chains from one specimen sequenced in a study of CD8 T cells in ankylosing spondylitis. TCRdb re-called the 5' RACE reads through MiXCR, storing one row per CDR3 protein. This table has approximately 100,000 distinct CDR3 sequences, roughly 8.7% appearing once. What was sequenced was blood, either unsorted or a sorted T cell fraction (not recorded which). These receptors all stem from a male donor with ankylosing spondylitis or in good health (not recorded which).

This clonotype has ten or more counts. The gene calls are TRBV24-1 and TRBJ2-3; D may be TRBD1 (6 bases). CDR1 and CDR2 from the germline V gene are KGHDR and SFDVKD. The CDR3 runs 13 residues. V was shortened by 4 bases and J by 8 bases, with 12 bases between the two germline ends. CDR3 in DNA: TGTGCCACCAGTGACCAGGGGTTGGGTACGCAGTATTTT. Protein sequence: CATSDQGLGTQYF.

This clonotype was observed many times. The genes are TRBV12-3 or TRBV12-4 and TRBJ1-5, with a possible D match to TRBD1 (6 bases). The CDR3 runs to 15 residues. The ends were cut back, 6 bases at V and 0 bases at J, with 12 bases in the middle. The CDR3 is CASSYGQNSNQPQHF. The CDR3 region has the DNA TGTGCCAGCAGCTACGGACAGAATAGCAATCAGCCCCAGCATTTT.

This clonotype has ten or more counts. This sequence joins TRBV7-2 and TRBJ1-3; D ambiguous. Germline V gene data show CDR1 as SGHTA and CDR2 as FQGNSA. The CDR3 runs 16 residues. Trimming shortened V by 1 base and J by 0 bases, and 10 bases separated the two germline ends. The CDR3 DNA follows: TGTGCCAGCAGCTTAGGTCCGGCTAACTCTGGAAACACCATATATTTT. This translates into CASSLGPANSGNTIYF.

There are many counts of this clonotype. CDR3 nucleotides: TGTGCCAGCAGCCAAATGGGACAGGGAGGCCCTAATGAAAAACTGTTTTTT. This gives the protein CASSQMGQGGPNEKLFF. J is TRBJ1-4 and V is TRBV4-2, with 9 bases aligning to TRBD1. V lost 2 bases to trimming and J lost 3 bases; unmatched junction nucleotides: 7. Germline assignment: CDR1 LGHNA and CDR2 YNFKEQ. The CDR3 has 17 residues.

This clonotype was counted at least ten times. The V and J genes are TRBV12-3 or TRBV12-4 and TRBJ2-3; perhaps TRBD2 as D (5 bases). CDR3 size: 13 residues. Trimming took off 5 bases at V and 6 bases at J, with 12 bases between the two ends. CDR3 residues: CASSSSSPDTQYF. DNA of the CDR3: TGTGCCAGCAGTAGTTCTAGCCCGGATACGCAGTATTTT.

The chain employs TRBV20-1 and TRBJ2-7; 7 nucleotides align to TRBD2. Per germline, CDR1 DFQATT and CDR2 SNEGSKA (reference sequence). This CDR3 is built from 13 residues. Trimming at V came to 4 bases and at J to 0 bases, leaving 3 bases not matched to a gene. The CDR3 protein is CSAKRDSSYEQYF. DNA of the CDR3: TGCAGTGCTAAGCGGGATAGCTCCTACGAGCAGTACTTC.

This clonotype was found a few times. The rearrangement links TRBV13 to TRBJ2-5, with D tentatively TRBD1 (5 bases). This CDR3 spans 14 amino acids. Deletions cut 5 bases from V and 5 bases from J, with 15 bases between. CDR1 and CDR2 (germline): PRHDT, FYEKMQ (reference sequence). The CDR3 nucleotides read TGTGCCAGCAGCCAAGAACAGGAGTACGAGACCCAGTACTTC. It encodes CASSQEQEYETQYF.

This clonotype was picked up a small number of times. This chain joins TRBV6-6 and TRBJ2-5, with a tentative D call TRBD1 (6 bases). The CDR3 is 10 amino acids. Germline V lookup: CDR1 MNHNY, CDR2 SVGAGI (reference sequence). V lost 6 bases and J 7 bases, leaving 6 bases between the germline ends. CDR3: CASRGGTQYF. The DNA for the CDR3 is TGTGCCAGCAGAGGGGGGACCCAGTACTTC.

This clonotype has ten or more counts. This chain joins TRBV18 and TRBJ2-1, with 10 bases fitting TRBD2. In germline, CDR1 is KGHSH, CDR2 LQKENI. Trimming took 5 bases from V and 8 from J; bases not matched to a gene: 3. The length of the CDR3 is 13 residues. The DNA of the CDR3 is TGTGCCAGCTCATCCAGCGGGAGGGATGAGCAGTTCTTC. Its translation: CASSSSGRDEQFF.

Many counts were recorded for this clonotype. V gene TRBV4-1 combines with J gene TRBJ2-2, with 9 nucleotides matching TRBD1. CDR3 length equals 16 residues. Germline trimming cut 1 base from V and 7 bases from J; bases unmatched to any gene: 7. Germline CDR1 MGHRA, CDR2 YSYEKL. The CDR3 here is CASSQVGQGIGGELFF. In DNA, the CDR3 is TGCGCCAGCAGCCAAGTAGGACAGGGGATAGGCGGGGAGCTGTTTTTT.

This clonotype was found many times. This sequence joins TRBV12-3 or TRBV12-4 and TRBJ2-7; no reliable D call. The CDR3 extends over 12 amino acids. Trimming removed 2 bases at V and 2 bases at J, with 4 bases between. Here the CDR3 DNA reads TGTGCCAGCAGTTTATTACCCTACGAGCAGTACTTC. Protein product: CASSLLPYEQYF.

In this sample, this clonotype turned up many times. The chain employs TRBV5-6 and TRBJ2-5, with D unresolved. The CDR3 has 13 residues. Between the trimmed V and J ends, which lost 3 bases and 2 bases, there was a span of 8 bases. Per germline, CDR1 SGHDT and CDR2 YYEEEE. CDR3 DNA sequence: TGTGCCAGCAGCTCTTACTGGCAAGAGACCCAGTACTTC. Protein: CASSSYWQETQYF.

This clonotype was recorded many times. This chain uses TRBV4-2 with TRBJ2-3; 7 nucleotides agree with TRBD2. The length of the CDR3 is 16 residues. V was clipped by 3 bases and J by 3 bases; unmatched bases: 9. The V gene's germline CDR1 is LGHNA and CDR2 YNFKEQ. As DNA, the CDR3 is TGTGCCAGCAGCCACCCGTCTGGACTAGGAACAGATACGCAGTATTTT. This gives the protein CASSHPSGLGTDTQYF.

This clonotype has a count of ten or more. The junction departs from germline at one end; a sequencing error may be responsible. The J gene is TRBJ2-7, the V gene TRBV10-3, with a possible D match to TRBD2 (6 bases). The CDR3 loop spans 18 amino acids. Per the germline V gene, CDR1 is ENHRY and CDR2 is SYGVKD. The CDR3 sequence is CAISESQPRESASAGLDF. CDR3 in DNA: TGTGCCATCAGTGAGAGTCAACCTCGTGAGTCTGCGTCCGCGGGACTCGACTTC.

This clonotype was counted only a few times. The V call is TRBV7-2, the J call TRBJ2-1; 12 bases line up with TRBD2. Unmatched junction bases numbered 3, after V lost 4 bases and J lost 5 bases. The CDR3 contains 15 residues. Germline values: CDR1 SGHTA, CDR2 FQGNSA. CDR3 nucleotides: TGTGCCAGCAGCTGGGGACTAGCGGGTCACAATGAGCAGTTCTTC. This translates into CASSWGLAGHNEQFF.

This clonotype was picked up many times. The chain employs TRBV5-6 and TRBJ2-7; tentative D call: TRBD1 (6 bases). The V gene's germline CDR1 is SGHDT and CDR2 YYEEEE. This CDR3 has 13 amino acids. Between the trimmed V and J ends, which lost 7 bases and 7 bases, there was a span of 18 bases. CDR3 residues: CASGLGGYPEQYF. CDR3 nucleotide sequence: TGTGCCAGCGGATTAGGGGGATACCCAGAGCAGTACTTC.

There are many counts of this clonotype. The chain is built from TRBV7-9 and TRBJ1-1; no definite D call. This CDR3 comprises 12 residues. Trimming took 4 bases from V and 0 from J, leaving 3 bases between them. Germline V CDR1 and CDR2: SEHNR, FQNEAQ (reference sequence). CDR3 in DNA: TGTGCCAGCAGCTCAGTGAACACTGAAGCTTTCTTT. This encodes CASSSVNTEAFF.

This rearrangement joins TRBV6-1 to TRBJ1-5; D is possibly TRBD1 (5 bases). The CDR3 totals 13 residues. Germline assignment: CDR1 MNHNS and CDR2 SASEGT. V was shortened by 8 bases and J by 5 bases, with 13 bases between the two germline ends. CDR3 loop: CASSRGEYQPQHF. The CDR3 DNA reads as TGTGCCAGCTCCCGGGGGGAATATCAGCCCCAGCATTTT.

The sample holds many counts of this clonotype. The chain is built from TRBV24-1 and TRBJ2-7; D is perhaps TRBD1 or TRBD2 (5 bases each). V was trimmed by 10 bases and J by 5 bases, leaving 14 bases between them. This CDR3 comprises 12 residues. In germline, CDR1 is KGHDR, CDR2 SFDVKD. The CDR3 reads CATWDLTDEQYF. The CDR3, as DNA: TGTGCCACTTGGGACCTTACGGACGAGCAGTACTTC.

Notes on this clonotype: This could be a read error, since a much larger clone is one nucleotide away. This rearrangement joins TRBV4-3 to TRBJ2-2; 9 bases are a match to TRBD1. CDR1 is LGHNA and CDR2 is YSLEER in the germline V gene. The CDR3 has 16 residues. CDR3 DNA sequence: TGCGTCAGCAGCCAAGGATACAGGGGGCGGACCGGGGAGCTGTTTTTT. This encodes CVSSQGYRGRTGELFF.

This clonotype was detected many times. The chain couples TRBV4-3 to TRBJ2-7, with D unresolved. The CDR3 extends over 14 amino acids. Trimming removed 0 bases at V and 4 bases at J, with 10 bases between. Germline CDR1 is LGHNA and CDR2 is YSLEER. This CDR3 is CASSQDRGPYEQYF. In DNA form, the CDR3 reads TGCGCCAGCAGCCAAGATCGAGGACCTTACGAGCAGTACTTC.

The rearrangement links TRBV6-4 to TRBJ2-2; D call uncertain. The CDR3 is 16 residues long. V was pared by 5 bases and J by 3 bases, with 16 bases between. Germline-derived CDR1 and CDR2 are MRHNA and SNTAGT. CDR3 sequence reads: CASSPESVVYTGELFF. CDR3 DNA sequence: TGTGCCAGCAGTCCAGAGAGCGTCGTCTACACCGGGGAGCTGTTTTTT.

This clonotype was observed at least ten times. This chain uses TRBV20-1 with TRBJ1-5; D unclear. In germline, CDR1 is DFQATT, CDR2 SNEGSKA (reference sequence). Trimming shortened V by 4 bases and J by 3 bases, and 7 bases separated the two germline ends. The CDR3 sequence is 12 residues long. The CDR3 DNA reads TGCAGTGCTATCAGTTTCAATCAGCCCCAGCATTTT. Protein: CSAISFNQPQHF.

This clonotype was observed many times. The chain has TRBV7-8 and TRBJ2-2; D possibly uses TRBD1 or TRBD2 (5 bases each). V lost 4 bases and J lost 5, with 14 bases in between. Germline V CDR1 and CDR2: SGHVS, FQNEAQ. CDR3 length: 15 amino acids. This chain's CDR3 is CASSSGARQTGELFF. In DNA, the CDR3 is TGTGCCAGCAGCTCCGGGGCCCGTCAAACCGGGGAGCTGTTTTTT. The whole variable domain, filled in from reference TRBV7-8 and TRBJ2-2, reads GAGVSQSPRYKVAKRGQDVALRCDPISGHVSLFWYQQALGQGPEFLTYFQNEAQLDKSGLPSDRFFAERPEGSVSTLKIQRTQQEDSAVYLCASSSGARQTGELFFGEGSRLTVL.

This clonotype was picked up many times. Compared with germline, one end of the junction differs, possibly owing to a read error. The V call is TRBV20-1, the J call TRBJ2-7; D remains unclear. Germline V lookup: CDR1 DFQATT, CDR2 SNEGSKA (reference sequence). The CDR3 has 14 amino acids. In nucleotides, the CDR3 is TGCAGTGCCAGAGATCTAGAGAAGGGCCCCGAGCAGTACTTC. It codes for CSARDLEKGPEQYF.

This clonotype was detected ten times or more. This chain joins TRBV5-1 and TRBJ2-3; D might be TRBD2 (7 bases). Per the germline V gene, CDR1 is SGHRS and CDR2 is YFSETQ. The V gene lost 0 bases and the J gene lost 1 base, with 12 bases spanning the gap. The CDR3 is 16 residues long. The CDR3 reads CASSLDRAGGTDTQYF. The CDR3 DNA follows: TGCGCCAGCAGCTTGGACAGGGCGGGAGGCACAGATACGCAGTATTTT.

This clonotype was recorded many times. The V call is TRBV4-1, the J call TRBJ2-7; the match to TRBD1 covers 9 bases. The germline V gene has CDR1 MGHRA and CDR2 YSYEKL. There are 16 residues in the CDR3. Trimming cost V 3 bases and J 4 bases; bases outside gene matches: 10. This CDR3 reads CASSHLFRDRAYEQYF. The CDR3 region has the DNA TGCGCCAGCAGCCATCTCTTCCGGGACAGGGCATACGAGCAGTACTTC.